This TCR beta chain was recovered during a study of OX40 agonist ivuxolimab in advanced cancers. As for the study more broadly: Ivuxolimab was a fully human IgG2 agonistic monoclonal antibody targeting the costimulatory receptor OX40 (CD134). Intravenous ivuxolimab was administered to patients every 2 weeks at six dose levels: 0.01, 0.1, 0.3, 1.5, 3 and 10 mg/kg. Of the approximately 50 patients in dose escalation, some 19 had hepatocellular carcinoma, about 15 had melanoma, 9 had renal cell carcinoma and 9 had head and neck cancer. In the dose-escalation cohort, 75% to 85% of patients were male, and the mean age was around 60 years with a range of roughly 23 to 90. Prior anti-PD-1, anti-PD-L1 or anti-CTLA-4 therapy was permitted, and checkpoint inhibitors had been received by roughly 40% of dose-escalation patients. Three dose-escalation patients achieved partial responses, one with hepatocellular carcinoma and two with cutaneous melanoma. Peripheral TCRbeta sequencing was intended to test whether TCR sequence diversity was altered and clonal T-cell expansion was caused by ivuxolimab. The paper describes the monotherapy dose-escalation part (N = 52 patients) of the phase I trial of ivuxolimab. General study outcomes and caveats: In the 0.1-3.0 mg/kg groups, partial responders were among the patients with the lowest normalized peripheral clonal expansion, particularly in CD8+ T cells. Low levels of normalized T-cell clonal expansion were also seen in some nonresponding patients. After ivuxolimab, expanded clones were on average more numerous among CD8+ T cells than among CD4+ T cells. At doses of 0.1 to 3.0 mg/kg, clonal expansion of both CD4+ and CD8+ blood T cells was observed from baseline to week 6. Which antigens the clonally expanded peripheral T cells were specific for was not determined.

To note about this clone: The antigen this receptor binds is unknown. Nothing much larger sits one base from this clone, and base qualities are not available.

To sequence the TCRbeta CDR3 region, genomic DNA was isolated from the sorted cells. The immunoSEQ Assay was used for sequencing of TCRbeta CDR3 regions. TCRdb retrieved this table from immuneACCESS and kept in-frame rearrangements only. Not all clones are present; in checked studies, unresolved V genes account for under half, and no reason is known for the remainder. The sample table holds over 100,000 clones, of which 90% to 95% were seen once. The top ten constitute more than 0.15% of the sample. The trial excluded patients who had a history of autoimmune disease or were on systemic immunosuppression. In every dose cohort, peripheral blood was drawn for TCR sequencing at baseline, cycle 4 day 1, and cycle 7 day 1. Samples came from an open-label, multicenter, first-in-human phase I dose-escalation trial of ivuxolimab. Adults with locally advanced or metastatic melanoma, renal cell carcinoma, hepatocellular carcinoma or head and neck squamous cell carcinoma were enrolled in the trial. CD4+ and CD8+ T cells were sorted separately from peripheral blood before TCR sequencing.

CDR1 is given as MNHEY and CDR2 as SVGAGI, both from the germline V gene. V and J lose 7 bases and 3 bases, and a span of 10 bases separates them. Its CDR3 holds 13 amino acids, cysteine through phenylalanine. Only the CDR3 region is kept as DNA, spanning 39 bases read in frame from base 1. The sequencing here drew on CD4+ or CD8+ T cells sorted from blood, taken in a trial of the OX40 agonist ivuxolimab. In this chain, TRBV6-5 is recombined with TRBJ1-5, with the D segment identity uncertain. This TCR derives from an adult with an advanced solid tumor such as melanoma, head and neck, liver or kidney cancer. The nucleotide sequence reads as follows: TGTGCCAGCACCCGACAAATCAATCAGCCCCAGCATTTT. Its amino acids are CASTRQINQPQHF.